What follows are 11 T cell receptor beta chains derived from one specimen sequenced in a study of graft-versus-host responses after intestinal transplantation. Some clones are missing from TCRdb's copy, which holds only in-frame ones; the method was immunoSEQ multiplex PCR. The table includes just under 100,000 clones, about nine tenths detected once. The sequencing here drew on PBMCs, taken just under 460 days after intestinal transplant. The origin of the receptors is a human patient who received an intestinal transplant, so some T cells may come from the graft donor.

The genes are TRBV19 and TRBJ1-2; 9 positions match TRBD1. The CDR3 consists of 14 residues. From germline, CDR1 is LNHDA and CDR2 SQIVND (reference sequence). J gave up 4 bases and V 9 bases, and 9 bases lay outside the gene matches. The chain's CDR3 is CASQRADRGYGYTF. The CDR3, as DNA: TGTGCCAGCCAAAGGGCGGACAGGGGCTATGGCTACACCTTC.

The chain uses TRBV19 and TRBJ2-7, with a weak D call TRBD2 (6 bases). CDR1 is LNHDA, CDR2 SQIVND, per germline (reference sequence). V was trimmed by 3 bases and J by 0 bases, leaving 9 bases between them. The CDR3 contains 14 residues. The CDR3 spells CASSIAGPSYEQYF. The CDR3 nucleotides are TGTGCCAGTAGTATTGCGGGGCCCTCCTACGAGCAGTACTTC.

CDR3 nucleotides: TGTGCCAGTAGTATTAGGGACCTGGATTCACCCCTCCACTTT. This sequence encodes CASSIRDLDSPLHF. This chain links TRBV19 with TRBJ1-6; tentative D call: TRBD1 (5 bases). V lost 3 bases and J 8 bases, leaving 11 bases between the germline ends. Germline V gives CDR1 LNHDA, CDR2 SQIVND (reference sequence). The CDR3 length is 14 residues.

The J gene is TRBJ1-1, the V gene TRBV5-1, with D possibly being TRBD1 (5 bases). Germline loops: CDR1 SGHRS, CDR2 YFSETQ. V was cut by 4 bases and J by 0 bases, with 7 bases left in between. The CDR3 contains 13 residues. DNA of the CDR3: TGCGCCAGCAGCAGGGACGTGAACACTGAAGCTTTCTTT. Translated, it gives CASSRDVNTEAFF.

The chain joins TRBV15 to TRBJ2-7; tentatively, D is TRBD1 (5 bases). The CDR3 is 13 residues long. Trimming stripped 1 base from V and 6 bases from J, with 10 bases between. Germline CDR1 and CDR2: LNHNV and YYDKDF (reference sequence). Written as DNA, the CDR3 is TGTGCCACCAGCAGAGTTTACAGGCTCGAGCAGTACTTC. Encoded protein: CATSRVYRLEQYF.

The gene calls are TRBV29-1 and TRBJ2-5; D may be TRBD1 (5 bases). This CDR3 contains 11 residues. Deletions cut 7 bases from V and 3 bases from J, with 9 bases between. From germline, CDR1 is SQVTM and CDR2 ANQGSEA. CDR3 protein: CSGTREETQYF. DNA for the CDR3: TGCAGCGGGACACGAGAAGAGACCCAGTACTTC.

This sequence joins TRBV9 and TRBJ1-4, with TRBD1 matching 7 bases. This CDR3 spans 15 amino acids. Unmatched junction bases numbered 6, after V lost 4 bases and J lost 3 bases. Germline V lookup: CDR1 SGDLS, CDR2 YYNGEE. CDR3 region: CASSPRDRPNEKLFF. The CDR3 nucleotides are TGTGCCAGCAGCCCCCGGGACAGACCTAATGAAAAACTGTTTTTT.

This rearrangement joins TRBV7-8 to TRBJ2-7; tentatively, D is TRBD1 (5 bases). Germline CDR1 reads SGHVS; CDR2 reads FQNEAQ. The CDR3 consists of 13 residues. V was pared by 8 bases and J by 5 bases, with 16 bases between. The CDR3, as DNA: TGTGCCAGCCGAGCAGGTAGGGGCGACGAGCAGTACTTC. Translating it yields CASRAGRGDEQYF.

The V gene is TRBV4-2, the J gene TRBJ1-1; D call uncertain. V lost 0 bases to trimming and J lost 1 base, with 9 bases between them. Looked up from germline, CDR1 is LGHNA and CDR2 is YNFKEQ. This CDR3 comprises 15 residues. CDR3 region: CASSQDTQKNTEAFF. CDR3 nucleotide sequence: TGTGCCAGCAGCCAAGATACACAAAAGAACACTGAAGCTTTCTTT.

The rearrangement links TRBV5-1 to TRBJ2-7, with 7 positions matching TRBD1. V lost 0 bases to trimming and J lost 0 bases; unmatched junction nucleotides: 12. The CDR3 runs 18 residues. Looked up from germline, CDR1 is SGHRS and CDR2 is YFSETQ. CDR3 in amino acids: CASSLGIGGPGISYEQYF. The CDR3 DNA is TGCGCCAGCAGCTTGGGGATAGGGGGCCCAGGCATCTCCTACGAGCAGTACTTC.

The rearrangement joins TRBV5-3 to TRBJ2-7; TRBD1 aligns across 9 bases. TRBV5-3 carries the ORF label, with uncertain function. V was clipped by 0 bases and J by 2 bases; unmatched bases: 3. The CDR3 length is 15 residues. CDR3 nucleotide sequence: TGTGCCAGAAGCTTGGAGGACAGGGGAACCTACGAGCAGTACTTC. It is translated as CARSLEDRGTYEQYF.